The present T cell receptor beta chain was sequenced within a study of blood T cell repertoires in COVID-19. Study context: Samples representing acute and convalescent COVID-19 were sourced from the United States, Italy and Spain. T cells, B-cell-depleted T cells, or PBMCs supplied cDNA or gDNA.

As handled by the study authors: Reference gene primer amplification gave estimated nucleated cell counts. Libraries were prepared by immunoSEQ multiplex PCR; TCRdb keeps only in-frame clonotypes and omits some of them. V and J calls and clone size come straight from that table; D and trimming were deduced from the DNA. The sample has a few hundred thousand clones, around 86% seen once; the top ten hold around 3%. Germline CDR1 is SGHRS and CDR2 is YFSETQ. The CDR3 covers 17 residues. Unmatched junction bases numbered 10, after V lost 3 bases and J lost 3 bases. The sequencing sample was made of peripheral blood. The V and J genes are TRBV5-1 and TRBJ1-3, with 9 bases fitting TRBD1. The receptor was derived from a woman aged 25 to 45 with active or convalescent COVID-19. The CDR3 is CASSSAQGQGDGNTIYF. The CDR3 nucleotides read TGCGCCAGCAGCTCGGCTCAGGGACAGGGAGATGGAAACACCATATATTTT.